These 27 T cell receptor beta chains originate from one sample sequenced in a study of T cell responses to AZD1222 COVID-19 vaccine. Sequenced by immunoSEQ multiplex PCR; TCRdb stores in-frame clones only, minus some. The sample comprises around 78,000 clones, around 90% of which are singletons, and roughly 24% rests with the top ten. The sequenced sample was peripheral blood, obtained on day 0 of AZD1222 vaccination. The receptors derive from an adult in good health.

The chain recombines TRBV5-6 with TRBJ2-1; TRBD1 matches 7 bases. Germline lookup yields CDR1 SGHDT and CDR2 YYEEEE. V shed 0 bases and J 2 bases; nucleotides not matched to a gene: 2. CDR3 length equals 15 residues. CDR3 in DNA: TGTGCCAGCAGCTTGGGACAGGGTCCCTACAATGAGCAGTTCTTC. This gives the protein CASSLGQGPYNEQFF.

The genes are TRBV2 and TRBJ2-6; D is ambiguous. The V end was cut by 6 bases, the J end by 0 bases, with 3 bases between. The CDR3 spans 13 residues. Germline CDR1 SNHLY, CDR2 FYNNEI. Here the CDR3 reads CASSISGANVLTF. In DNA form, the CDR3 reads TGTGCCAGCAGCATCTCTGGGGCCAACGTCCTGACTTTC.

The CDR3: CASSFPQGANDYGYTF. Written as DNA, the CDR3 is TGTGCCAGCAGTTTTCCCCAGGGGGCGAACGACTATGGCTACACCTTC. J is TRBJ1-2 and V is TRBV28; TRBD1 agrees at 8 bases. CDR1 is MDHEN and CDR2 is SYDVKM in the germline V gene. The CDR3 is 16 residues long. The V segment lost 3 bases and the J segment 3 bases; nucleotides outside the gene matches: 9.

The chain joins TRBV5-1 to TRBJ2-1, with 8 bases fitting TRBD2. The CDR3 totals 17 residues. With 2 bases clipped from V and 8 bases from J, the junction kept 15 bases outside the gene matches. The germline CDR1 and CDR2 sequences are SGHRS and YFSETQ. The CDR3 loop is CASSLPLAGEGEDEQFF. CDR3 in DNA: TGCGCCAGCAGCTTACCCCTAGCGGGCGAAGGAGAAGATGAGCAGTTCTTC.

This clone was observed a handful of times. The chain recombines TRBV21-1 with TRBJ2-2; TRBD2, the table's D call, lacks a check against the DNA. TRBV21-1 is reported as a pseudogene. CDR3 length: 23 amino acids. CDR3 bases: TGTGCCAGCAGCGGGGCCGAACGGGGTTGCGGGGGCGCGTCGGGATTCTACACCGGGGAGCTGTTTTTT. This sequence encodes CASSGAERGCGGASGFYTGELFF.

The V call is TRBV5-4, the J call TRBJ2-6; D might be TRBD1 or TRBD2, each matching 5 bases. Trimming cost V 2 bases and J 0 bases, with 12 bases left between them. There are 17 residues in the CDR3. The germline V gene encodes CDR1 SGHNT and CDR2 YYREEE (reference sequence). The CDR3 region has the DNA TGTGCCAGCAGCTTTGGGACCTACGGCTCTGGGGCCAACGTCCTGACTTTC. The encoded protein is CASSFGTYGSGANVLTF.

CDR3 protein: CASSQDGVTGELFF. As DNA, the CDR3 is TGCGCCAGCAGCCAAGATGGGGTCACCGGGGAGCTGTTTTTT. This chain joins TRBV4-3 and TRBJ2-2; D not certain. The germline V gene has CDR1 LGHNA and CDR2 YSLEER. The CDR3 runs 14 residues. V lost 0 bases to trimming and J lost 4 bases, with 6 bases between them.

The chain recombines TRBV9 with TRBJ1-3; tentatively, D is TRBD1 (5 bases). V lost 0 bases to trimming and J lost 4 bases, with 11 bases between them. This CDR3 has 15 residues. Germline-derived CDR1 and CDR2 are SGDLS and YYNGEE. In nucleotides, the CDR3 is TGTGCCAGCAGCGTAGATGGGGCAAGAGGAAACACCATATATTTT. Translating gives CASSVDGARGNTIYF.

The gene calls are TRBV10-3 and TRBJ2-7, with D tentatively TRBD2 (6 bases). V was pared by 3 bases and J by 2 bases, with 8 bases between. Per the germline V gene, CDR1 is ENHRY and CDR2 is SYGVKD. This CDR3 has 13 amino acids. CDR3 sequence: CAISEGGTYEQYF. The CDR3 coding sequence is TGTGCCATCAGTGAAGGAGGGACCTACGAGCAGTACTTC.

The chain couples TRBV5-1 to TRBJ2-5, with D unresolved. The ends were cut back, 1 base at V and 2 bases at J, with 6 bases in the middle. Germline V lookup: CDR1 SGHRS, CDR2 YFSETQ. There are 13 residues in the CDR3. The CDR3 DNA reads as TGCGCCAGCAGCTTGACGGAACAAGAGACCCAGTACTTC. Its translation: CASSLTEQETQYF.

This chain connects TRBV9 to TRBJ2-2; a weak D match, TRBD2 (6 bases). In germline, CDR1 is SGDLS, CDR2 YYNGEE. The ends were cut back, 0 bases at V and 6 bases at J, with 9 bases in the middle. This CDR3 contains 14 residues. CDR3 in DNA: TGTGCCAGCAGCGTAGAGCGGGCGGCCGGGGAGCTGTTTTTT. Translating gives CASSVERAAGELFF.

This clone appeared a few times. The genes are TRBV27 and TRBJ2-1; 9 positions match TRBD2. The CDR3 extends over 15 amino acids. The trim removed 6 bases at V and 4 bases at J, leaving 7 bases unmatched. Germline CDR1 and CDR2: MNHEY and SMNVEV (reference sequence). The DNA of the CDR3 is TGTGCCAGCAGCCTCAGACTAGCGGAATACAATGAGCAGTTCTTC. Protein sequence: CASSLRLAEYNEQFF.

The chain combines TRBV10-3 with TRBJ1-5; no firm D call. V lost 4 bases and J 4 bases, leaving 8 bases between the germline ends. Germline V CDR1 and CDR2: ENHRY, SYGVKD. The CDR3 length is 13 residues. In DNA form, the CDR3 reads TGTGCCATCAGTGTGCTGGGGAATCAGCCCCAGCATTTT. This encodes CAISVLGNQPQHF.

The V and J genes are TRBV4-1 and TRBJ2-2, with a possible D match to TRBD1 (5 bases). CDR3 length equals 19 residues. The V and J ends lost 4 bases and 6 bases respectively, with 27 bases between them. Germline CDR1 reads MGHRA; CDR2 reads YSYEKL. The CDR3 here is CASSRQPQNRPNVPGELFF. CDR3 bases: TGCGCCAGCAGCCGCCAACCTCAGAACAGGCCTAACGTGCCCGGGGAGCTGTTTTTT.

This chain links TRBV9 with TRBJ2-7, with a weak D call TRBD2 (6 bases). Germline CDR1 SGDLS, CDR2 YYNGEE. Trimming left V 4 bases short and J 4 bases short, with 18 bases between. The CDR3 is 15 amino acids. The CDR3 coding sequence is TGTGCCAGCAGCCCCCTTGGGGGGATGGATTACGAGCAGTACTTC. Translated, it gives CASSPLGGMDYEQYF.

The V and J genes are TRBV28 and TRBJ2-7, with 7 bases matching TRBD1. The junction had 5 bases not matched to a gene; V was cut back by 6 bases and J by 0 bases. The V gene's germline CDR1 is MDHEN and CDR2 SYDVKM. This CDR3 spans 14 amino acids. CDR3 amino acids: CASRDRVSSYEQYF. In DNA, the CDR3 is TGTGCCAGCAGAGACAGGGTCAGCTCCTACGAGCAGTACTTC.

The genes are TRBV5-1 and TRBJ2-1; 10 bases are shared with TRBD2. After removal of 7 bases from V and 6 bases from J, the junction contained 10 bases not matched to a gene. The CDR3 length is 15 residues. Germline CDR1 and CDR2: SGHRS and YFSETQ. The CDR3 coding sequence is TGCGCCAGCTCGGAGGCTAGCGGGAGTGTCAATGAGCAGTTCTTC. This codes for CASSEASGSVNEQFF.

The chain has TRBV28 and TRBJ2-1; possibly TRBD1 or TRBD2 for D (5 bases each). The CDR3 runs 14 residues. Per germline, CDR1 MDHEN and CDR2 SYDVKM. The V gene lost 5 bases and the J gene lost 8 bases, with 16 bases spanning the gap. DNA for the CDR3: TGTGCCAGCAGTGGAGGACACCCCCCCCATGAGCAGTTCTTC. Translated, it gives CASSGGHPPHEQFF.

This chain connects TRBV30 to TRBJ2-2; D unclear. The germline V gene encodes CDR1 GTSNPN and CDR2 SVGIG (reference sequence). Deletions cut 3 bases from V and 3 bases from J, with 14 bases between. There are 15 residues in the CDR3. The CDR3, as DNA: TGTGCCTGGAGCTTGGACCGGGTAGACACCGGGGAGCTGTTTTTT. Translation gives CAWSLDRVDTGELFF.

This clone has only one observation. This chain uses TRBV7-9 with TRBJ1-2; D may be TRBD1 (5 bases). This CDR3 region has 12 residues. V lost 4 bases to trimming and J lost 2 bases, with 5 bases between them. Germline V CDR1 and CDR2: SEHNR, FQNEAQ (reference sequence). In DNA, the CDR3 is TGTGCCAGCAGCTGGGACAACTATGGCTACACCTTC. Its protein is CASSWDNYGYTF. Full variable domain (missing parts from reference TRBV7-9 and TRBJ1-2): DTGVSQNPRHKITKRGQNVTFRCDPISEHNRLYWYRQTLGQGPEFLTYFQNEAQLEKSRLLSDRFSAERPKGSFSTLEIQRTEQGDSAMYLCASSWDNYGYTFGSGTRLTVV.

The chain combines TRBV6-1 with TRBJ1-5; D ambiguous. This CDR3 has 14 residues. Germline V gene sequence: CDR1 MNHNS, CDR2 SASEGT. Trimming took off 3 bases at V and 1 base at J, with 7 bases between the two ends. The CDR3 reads CASSDVGSNQPQHF. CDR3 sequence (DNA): TGTGCCAGCAGTGACGTAGGGAGCAATCAGCCCCAGCATTTT.

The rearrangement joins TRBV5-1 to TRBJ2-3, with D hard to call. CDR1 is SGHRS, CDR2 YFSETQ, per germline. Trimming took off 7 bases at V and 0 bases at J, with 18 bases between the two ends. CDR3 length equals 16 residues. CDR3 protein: CASGPNLVESTDTQYF. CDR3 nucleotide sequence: TGCGCCAGCGGCCCGAATCTGGTTGAGAGCACAGATACGCAGTATTTT. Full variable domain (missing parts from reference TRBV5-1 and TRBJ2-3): KAGVTQTPRYLIKTRGQQVTLSCSPISGHRSVSWYQQTPGQGLQFLFEYFSETQRNKGNFPGRFSGRQFSNSRSEMNVSTLELGDSALYLCASGPNLVESTDTQYFGPGTRLTVL.

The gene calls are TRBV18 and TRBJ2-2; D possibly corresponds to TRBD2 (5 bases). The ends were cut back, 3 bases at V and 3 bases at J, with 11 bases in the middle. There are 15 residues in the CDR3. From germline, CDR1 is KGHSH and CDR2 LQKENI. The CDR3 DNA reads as TGTGCCAGCTCACCGAGGGATGCCCACACCGGGGAGCTGTTTTTT. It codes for CASSPRDAHTGELFF.

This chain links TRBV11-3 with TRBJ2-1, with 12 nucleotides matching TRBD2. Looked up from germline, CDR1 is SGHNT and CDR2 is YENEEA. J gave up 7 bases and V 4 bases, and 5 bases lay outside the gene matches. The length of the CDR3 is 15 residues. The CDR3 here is CASSSPSGRDNEQFF. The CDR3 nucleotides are TGTGCCAGCAGCTCCCCTAGCGGGAGGGATAATGAGCAGTTCTTC.

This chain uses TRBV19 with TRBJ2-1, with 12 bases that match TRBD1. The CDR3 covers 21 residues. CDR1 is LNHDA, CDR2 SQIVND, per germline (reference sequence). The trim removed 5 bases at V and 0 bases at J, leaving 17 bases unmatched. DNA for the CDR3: TGTGCCAGTAGTCCCATTTTCCGGGACAGGGGGCAGTTGAGCTCCTACAATGAGCAGTTCTTC. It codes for CASSPIFRDRGQLSSYNEQFF.

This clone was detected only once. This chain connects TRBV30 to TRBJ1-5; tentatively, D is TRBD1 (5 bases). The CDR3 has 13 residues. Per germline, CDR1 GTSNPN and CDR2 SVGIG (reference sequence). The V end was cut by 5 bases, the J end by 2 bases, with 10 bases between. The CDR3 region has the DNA TGTGCCTGGTACAGGTTGGGCAATCAGCCCCAGCATTTT. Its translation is CAWYRLGNQPQHF.

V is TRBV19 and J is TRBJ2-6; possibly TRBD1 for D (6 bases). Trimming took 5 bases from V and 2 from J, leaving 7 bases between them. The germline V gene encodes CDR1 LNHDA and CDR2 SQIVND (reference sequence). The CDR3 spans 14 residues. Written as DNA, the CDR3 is TGTGCCAGTAGTCCAGGGGCTGGGGCCAACGTCCTGACTTTC. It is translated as CASSPGAGANVLTF.